This TCR beta chain was captured by sequencing in a study of radiation and T cells in renal cell carcinoma. Study summary: Nephrectomy followed 15 Gy stereotactic body radiation by 4 weeks.

Assay: immunoSEQ multiplex PCR; the TCRdb copy retains only in-frame clones and omits some. The data contain some 120,000 clones, roughly 80% of them singletons. Noted time point: baseline pretreatment blood. Treatment meaning: 15 Gy SBRT to primary tumor, nephrectomy 4 weeks later. This renal cell carcinoma was of the clear cell type. This sequence originates from a woman aged 60-75 years with renal cell carcinoma. Material: blood, obtained from a patient whose treatment included radiotherapy and nephrectomy.

The CDR3 reads CASSVGPKDTQYF. CDR3 DNA: TGTGCCAGCAGCGTAGGGCCTAAGGATACGCAGTATTTT. J is TRBJ2-3 and V is TRBV9; D uncertain. This CDR3 has 13 amino acids. Between the trimmed V and J ends, which lost 0 bases and 6 bases, there was a span of 8 bases. Germline-derived CDR1 and CDR2 are SGDLS and YYNGEE.